This T cell receptor beta chain is from a study of a mutant IDH1 vaccine in newly diagnosed glioma. On the study more broadly: Males made up about 62% and females approximately 40% of treated patients, whose mean age was approximately 41 years. Patients arrived already treated with radiotherapy, temozolomide, or both, most having had both.

A note on this clone: Its specificity is unknown.

Method: immunoSEQ multiplex PCR; TCRdb's copy keeps in-frame clones and lacks some. The sample lists just under 95,000 clones, under 90% occurring once. The study's findings and limits: Patients showed vaccine-induced immune responses at a rate of more than 80%.

Time point meaning: baseline, week 1 (first vaccination visit). Treatment reported: pre-vaccination baseline after standard-of-care therapy. Deletions cut 4 bases from V and 4 bases from J, with 17 bases between. There are 15 residues in the CDR3. Germline V gives CDR1 SGHRS, CDR2 YFSETQ. This clonotype was obtained from a woman between 45 and 60 years old with glioma. The sequenced sample was PBMCs, obtained from a glioma patient treated with radiotherapy, temozolomide or both. The V gene is TRBV5-1, the J gene TRBJ1-2, with a weak D call TRBD1 (6 bases). The CDR3 sequence: CASSPIEGGVYGYTF. In nucleotides, the CDR3 is TGCGCCAGCAGCCCCATCGAGGGGGGAGTCTATGGCTACACCTTC.